This T cell receptor (beta chain) was recorded in a study of cytomegalovirus exposure and HLA in healthy donors. Overall study context: A prior analysis found roughly 110 million unique TCR beta sequences from roughly 180 million T cells.

V was pared by 7 bases and J by 7 bases, with 21 bases of the junction left unmatched. CDR3 length: 17 residues. Germline V gene lookup returns CDR1 SQVTM and CDR2 ANQGSEA. Primers included in the PCR were 60 Vbeta and 13 Jbeta primers. Profiled with immunoSEQ multiplex PCR; TCRdb holds only in-frame clones, not every one. Of about 160,000 clones in the sample, 82% were seen once. V gene TRBV29-1 combines with J gene TRBJ2-1; 8 bases map to TRBD2. The sequence derives from a girl between 2 and 10 years old in good health and CMV-seropositive. The sample consisted of PBMCs. This chain's CDR3 is CSAGWGQREGRSNEQFF. The CDR3 region has the DNA TGCAGCGCTGGGTGGGGCCAACGGGAGGGCCGGAGTAATGAGCAGTTCTTC.